This T cell receptor (beta chain) was documented in a study of a mutant IDH1 vaccine in newly diagnosed glioma (dated by TCRdb to about 2021). A note on the overall study: Vaccination was initiated 4-6 weeks after radiotherapy alone, or concurrently with temozolomide cycles in the chemotherapy-containing groups. Of the 30 or so patients who were treated, 62.5% were male and about 40% were female, and the mean age was about 40 years. Before enrollment, most patients had been given radiochemotherapy with temozolomide as standard therapy, while the rest had received either radiotherapy alone or temozolomide alone. The week-35 safety follow-up took place at visit V12, and the week-47 end of study took place at visit V13. Six visits were used for peripheral blood collection: V03 (baseline), V05, V07, V10, V12 and V13. For exploratory analyses, longitudinal TCRB deep sequencing was carried out in approximately 25 treated patients wherever samples were available.

General conclusions and limits of the study: It was noted by the authors that analyses of patient blood samples could not be reproduced owing to sample limitations. Selection of PBMC samples for TCRB deep sequencing was based on availability. Vaccine-induced immune responses across multiple MHC alleles were detected in around 92% of patients. No apparent relationship was observed between pseudoprogression and alterations in the top peripheral T cell clonotypes detected by TCRB sequencing.

The time point label, as the study defines it: week 47, end of study. Each vaccine dose, consisting of 300 ug of a 20-mer mutant IDH1 peptide in Montanide, was administered subcutaneously with topical imiquimod. Across visits V03 through V10, patients got a total of eight vaccinations, given in weeks 1, 3, 5, 7, 11, 15, 19 and 23. Donors had newly diagnosed WHO grade 3 or 4 IDH1-mutant astrocytomas with loss of nuclear ATRX. The samples were drawn from NOA16, a multicentre, single-arm, open-label phase I trial in Germany that tested a mutant IDH1 peptide vaccine in humans for the first time. Genomic DNA for TCRB sequencing was isolated from EDTA blood with the DNeasy Blood and Tissue Kit. At the junction V is shortened by 3 bases and J by 0 bases; bases outside the gene matches: 5. The CDR3 runs 17 residues from the cysteine to the phenylalanine. The entry retains the CDR3 DNA only, 51 bases that are in frame from base 1. Per the germline V gene (reference sequence), PRHDT is the CDR1 and FYEKMQ is the CDR2.

As for this clone: Its antigen specificity is not known. Base qualities are missing; no much larger clone stands one base away.

Preparation of the library involved the immunoSEQ multiplex PCR assay. The hsTCRB Kit was used according to the manufacturer's protocol to amplify rearranged TCR beta chain sequences. An Illumina MiSeq was used to sequence the TCRB libraries. In the paper's pipeline: The proprietary platform of the kit vendor was used for demultiplexing, trimming and gene mapping. TCRdb holds this immuneACCESS table with in-frame rearrangements only. Some clones are missing; in checked studies, unresolved V genes explain under half, and the rest has no known cause. Clone size and the V and J calls come from that table; the DNA yielded D and trimming. This sample holds some 10,000 clones; around 85% were observed only once. Over 15% of the sample rests with the top ten.

Sample: PBMCs, taken from a glioma patient whose treatment included an IDH1 peptide vaccine. The sequence came from a young man with glioma. The sequence joins TRBV13 to TRBJ2-1; a stretch of 10 junction bases matches TRBD2. This receptor carries the CDR3 CASSFRGLAPSYNEQFF. The DNA reads TGTGCCAGCAGCTTCAGGGGACTAGCGCCCTCCTACAATGAGCAGTTCTTC.